The 27 T cell receptor beta chains below come from one sample, sequenced in a study of molecular identifiers for immune sequencing clone quantification (dated by TCRdb to between 2018 and 2020). The library was generated by PCR. The reads were generated on an Illumina HiSeq 4000. Starting from the raw public reads, TCRdb applied fastp trimming at Q25, assembled clones with MiXCR and retained in-frame beta chains. Here each entry gathers all rows of one CDR3 protein and keeps the most common genes and DNA. The sample profile shows roughly 90,000 distinct CDR3 sequences; around 17% of them were found once. Clones ranked in the top ten supply roughly 0.89% of the sample. The sample taken for sequencing was naive CD8+ T cells from blood, with Jurkat cell RNA spiked in. The cell subset or site label corresponds to: FACS-sorted CD8+CD4-CCR7+CD45RA+ naive T cells. All receptors derive from a human donor in good health. Some libraries in this study had Jurkat cell RNA spiked in.

This clonotype was counted at least ten times. The rearrangement links TRBV7-2 to TRBJ2-1; TRBD2 matches at 13 bases. Germline trimming cut 5 bases from V and 2 bases from J; bases unmatched to any gene: 6. In germline, CDR1 is SGHTA, CDR2 FQGNSA. The CDR3 is 17 amino acids. CDR3 region: CASSQEGLAGAYNEQFF. CDR3 nucleotides: TGTGCCAGCAGCCAAGAAGGACTAGCGGGAGCCTACAATGAGCAGTTCTTC.

This clonotype was recorded a few times. Since a much larger clone is just one base distant, this may be a read error. This CDR3 fails to terminate in the conserved phenylalanine or tryptophan, so it likely reflects a read error. The V gene is TRBV20-1, the J gene TRBJ1-3, with D unresolved. CDR3 size: 13 residues. V was pared by 0 bases and J by 4 bases, with 7 bases between. Germline V gives CDR1 DFQATT, CDR2 SNEGSKA (reference sequence). The CDR3 region is CSARDMGGNTIYS. The CDR3 DNA follows: TGCAGTGCTAGAGATATGGGGGGAAACACCATATATTCT.

At least ten counts were recorded for this clonotype. The rearrangement joins TRBV12-3 or TRBV12-4 to TRBJ2-3, with D perhaps matching TRBD1 (6 bases). The CDR3 runs 14 residues. V lost 5 bases, J lost 3 bases, and 12 bases lay in between. The chain's CDR3 is CASSPGHLTDTQYF. In DNA form, the CDR3 reads TGTGCCAGCAGTCCGGGACACCTTACAGATACGCAGTATTTT.

Points on this clonotype: In this CDR3 the conserved last residue, phenylalanine or tryptophan, is missing, so a read error is likely. The chain recombines TRBV27 with TRBJ2-5; D unclear. V was clipped by 5 bases and J by 1 base, with 8 bases between them. CDR1 and CDR2 (germline): MNHEY, SMNVEV (reference sequence). This CDR3 has 13 amino acids. DNA for the CDR3: TGTGCCAGCAGTGATCTTCTCCAAGAGACCCAGTACTCC. It yields the protein CASSDLLQETQYS.

The CDR3 spells CASSPTDLDYNEQFF. CDR3 coding DNA: TGCGCCAGCAGCCCAACCGACCTCGATTACAATGAGCAGTTCTTC. The V call is TRBV5-1, the J call TRBJ2-1; D unresolved. CDR1 is SGHRS and CDR2 is YFSETQ in the germline V gene. The CDR3 covers 15 residues. The V end lost 4 bases, the J end lost 4 bases, and 15 bases lay between the germline ends.

This clonotype was picked up many times. This sequence joins TRBV6-5 and TRBJ1-1; 10 bases fit TRBD1. The CDR3 extends over 14 amino acids. CDR1 and CDR2 (germline): MNHEY, SVGAGI. V trimming: 2 bases; J trimming: 8 bases; junction bases outside the gene matches: 5. The CDR3 loop reads CASSYALTGGEAFF. In DNA form, the CDR3 reads TGTGCCAGCAGTTACGCCTTGACAGGGGGCGAAGCTTTCTTT.

This clonotype was seen ten or more times. The V and J genes are TRBV6-2 or TRBV6-3 and TRBJ2-1, with TRBD1 as a possible D gene (6 bases). The V end was cut by 1 base, the J end by 5 bases, with 6 bases between. Germline assignment: CDR1 MNHEY and CDR2 SVGEGT. The CDR3 consists of 13 residues. The CDR3 nucleotides are TGTGCCAGCAGTTACTGGGACAACAATGAGCAGTTCTTC. This sequence encodes CASSYWDNNEQFF.

The sample holds many counts of this clonotype. The rearrangement links TRBV28 to TRBJ2-3; unclear D gene. The length of the CDR3 is 14 residues. The germline V and J ends were trimmed by 3 bases and 2 bases, with 9 bases remaining between them. The germline V gene encodes CDR1 MDHEN and CDR2 SYDVKM. The CDR3: CASSFKEPTDTQYF. DNA of the CDR3: TGTGCCAGCAGTTTTAAGGAGCCCACAGATACGCAGTATTTT.

A remark on this clonotype: A much larger clone sits a single nucleotide away, making a read error possible. V usage is TRBV7-9 and J usage is TRBJ1-1; perhaps TRBD1 as D (6 bases). CDR1 and CDR2 (germline): SEHNR, FQNEAQ (reference sequence). This CDR3 spans 15 amino acids. This CDR3 reads CDCKTGLQEGTEAFF. The CDR3 region has the DNA TGTGACTGCAAAACAGGGCTGCAGGAGGGCACTGAAGCTTTCTTT. The variable domain in full, with the rest retrieved from reference TRBV7-9 and TRBJ1-1, is DTGVSQNPRHKITKRGQNVTFRCDPISEHNRLYWYRQTLGQGPEFLTYFQNEAQLEKSRLLSDRFSAERPKGSFSTLEIQRTEQGDSAMYLCDCKTGLQEGTEAFFGQGTRLTVV.

On this clonotype: This sequence may be a read error, since a much larger clone differs from it by one base. Likely a read error: the CDR3 ends without its conserved phenylalanine or tryptophan. This chain connects TRBV9 to TRBJ2-1; D is uncertain. This CDR3 comprises 12 residues. Germline V CDR1 and CDR2: SGDLS, YYNGEE. V gave up 0 bases and J gave up 9 bases, with 7 bases separating them. The CDR3 DNA sequence: TGTGCCAGCAGCGTAGACTCGGGTGAGCAGTTCCTC. It specifies CASSVDSGEQFL.

A remark on this clonotype: A much more abundant neighbour one base away suggests this may be a read error. As the CDR3 is not closed by the conserved phenylalanine or tryptophan, this likely results from a read error. The chain uses TRBV6-2 or TRBV6-3 and TRBJ2-5; D remains unclear. The ends were cut back, 6 bases at V and 4 bases at J, with 6 bases in the middle. Germline values: CDR1 MNHEY, CDR2 SVGEGT. The CDR3 has 11 amino acids. CDR3 DNA: TGTGCCAGCAGCGTTCGAGAGACCCAGTACCTC. Protein product: CASSVRETQYL.

A note on this clonotype: A much larger clonotype is one base distant, so this may be a read error. The rearrangement uses TRBV12-3 or TRBV12-4 and TRBJ2-4; tentatively, D is TRBD1 (6 bases). The CDR3 has 14 residues. The CDR3 here is CAGSRGHLGNIQYF. CDR3 bases: TGTGCCGGCAGCCGGGGACATTTGGGAAACATTCAGTACTTC.

This clonotype appeared once. This chain uses TRBV28 with TRBJ2-7; tentative D call: TRBD1 (5 bases). The CDR3 is made up of 13 amino acids. Per the germline V gene, CDR1 is MDHEN and CDR2 is SYDVKM. V gave up 1 base and J gave up 5 bases, with 9 bases separating them. The CDR3 DNA is TGTGCCAGCAGTTTATCAAGGGGCAACGAGCAGTACTTC. The encoded protein is CASSLSRGNEQYF.

This clonotype was counted many times. The chain has TRBV27 and TRBJ2-7; maybe TRBD1 (6 bases). Germline V lookup: CDR1 MNHEY, CDR2 SMNVEV (reference sequence). Deletions cut 4 bases from V and 7 bases from J, with 17 bases between. The CDR3 totals 14 residues. The CDR3 DNA sequence: TGTGCCAGCAGTTCAGTAAACAGGGCCTGGGAGCAGTACTTC. Translating it yields CASSSVNRAWEQYF.

A remark on this clonotype: This may be a read error, as it is one base from a much larger clone. The conserved phenylalanine or tryptophan is not found at the CDR3 terminus, so this likely reflects a read error. The chain carries TRBV29-1 and TRBJ2-5; no definite D call. From germline, CDR1 is SQVTM and CDR2 ANQGSEA. V was shortened by 1 base and J by 5 bases, with 11 bases between the two germline ends. The CDR3 loop spans 13 amino acids. The CDR3 sequence is CSVEGRAGETQYL. The DNA of the CDR3 is TGCAGCGTTGAAGGACGGGCCGGGGAGACCCAGTACCTC.

This clonotype was seen more than once but under ten times. The V gene is TRBV3-1, the J gene TRBJ2-1; TRBD2 matches at 13 bases. Germline V CDR1 and CDR2: LGHDT, YNNKEL (reference sequence). This CDR3 has 19 residues. Trimming took 1 base from V and 3 from J; bases not matched to a gene: 9. The DNA for the CDR3 is TGTGCCAGCAGCCAAGTCCTAGGGACTAGCGGGGACAACTACAATGAGCAGTTCTTC. Its protein is CASSQVLGTSGDNYNEQFF.

This clonotype has at least ten counts. The CDR3 region is CASQTWAGGGPDTQYF. The CDR3 region has the DNA TGTGCCAGCCAGACCTGGGCGGGAGGCGGTCCAGATACGCAGTATTTT. The chain couples TRBV27 to TRBJ2-3, with 8 bases fitting TRBD2. V lost 8 bases and J lost 4; bases outside the gene matches: 14. The CDR3 contains 16 residues. Germline values: CDR1 MNHEY, CDR2 SMNVEV (reference sequence).

The V and J genes are TRBV28 and TRBJ2-3, with a possible D match to TRBD2 (5 bases). Germline lookup yields CDR1 MDHEN and CDR2 SYDVKM. The CDR3 length is 12 residues. Deletions cut 7 bases from V and 2 bases from J, with 7 bases between. CDR3 in DNA: TGTGCCAGCAAGCGGATCACAGATACGCAGTATTTT. Amino acids: CASKRITDTQYF.

Comments on this clonotype: Possible read error: a much larger clone is one base away. The chain combines TRBV19 with TRBJ1-5; 7 bases match TRBD1. With V trimmed by 6 bases and J by 7 bases, 12 bases remained unmatched. This CDR3 has 15 residues. Germline CDR1 and CDR2: LNHDA and SQIVND (reference sequence). This CDR3 reads CASSGRGRGVQPQHF. CDR3 DNA sequence: TGTGCCAGTAGCGGCCGGGGCAGGGGGGTCCAGCCCCAGCATTTT. The complete variable domain, with remaining parts taken from reference TRBV19 and TRBJ1-5, reads DGGITQSPKYLFRKEGQNVTLSCEQNLNHDAMYWYRQDPGQGLRLIYYSQIVNDFQKGDIAEGYSVSREKKESFPLTVTSAQKNPTAFYLCASSGRGRGVQPQHFGDGTRLSIL.

This clonotype was seen at least ten times. This chain joins TRBV7-9 and TRBJ1-4; D remains unclear. This CDR3 spans 14 amino acids. Germline V gene data show CDR1 as SEHNR and CDR2 as FQNEAQ (reference sequence). Trimming cost V 0 bases and J 11 bases, with 13 bases left between them. CDR3 in DNA: TGTGCCAGCAGCTTAGCTGGCTCGGGTTCCAAACTGTTTTTT. Translation gives CASSLAGSGSKLFF.

The sample holds many counts of this clonotype. The chain is built from TRBV23-1 and TRBJ2-2; 7 positions agree with TRBD2. TRBV23-1 belongs to the ORF category, with a function that is uncertain. J lost 5 bases, V lost 0 bases, and 12 bases had no gene match. CDR3 length: 18 amino acids. CDR3 bases: TGCGCCAGCAGTCAATCCGGGGGTGCGGGAGTTAGAACCGGGGAGCTGTTTTTT. This gives the protein CASSQSGGAGVRTGELFF.

This clonotype was found many times. This chain uses TRBV19 with TRBJ2-7, with 8 bases lining up with TRBD1. The trim removed 7 bases at V and 6 bases at J, leaving 8 bases unmatched. Germline V CDR1 and CDR2: LNHDA, SQIVND (reference sequence). CDR3 length: 13 residues. The CDR3 DNA reads as TGTGCCAGTACTCCCAGGACAGGGATCGAGCAGTACTTC. It is translated as CASTPRTGIEQYF.

Comments on this clonotype: Relative to the germline gene, one junction end is altered; a read error may explain this. The V gene is TRBV27, the J gene TRBJ1-6; TRBD1 aligns across 8 bases. The CDR3 has 13 residues. Germline CDR1 and CDR2: MNHEY and SMNVEV (reference sequence). CDR3 bases: TGTACCAGCAGTCCCGGACAGGGACTTGCCCTCCACTTT. It is translated as CTSSPGQGLALHF.

Remarks on this clonotype: A clone one base away is much larger, so this may be a read error. V and J are TRBV12-3 or TRBV12-4 and TRBJ1-1; 7 bases line up with TRBD1. The CDR3 contains 14 residues. CDR3: CASGGWEGGTEASF. The CDR3 coding sequence is TGTGCCAGCGGGGGGTGGGAAGGGGGCACTGAAGCTTCCTTT.

This clonotype has at least ten counts. The chain is built from TRBV27 and TRBJ1-4; no reliable D call. The CDR3 has 15 amino acids. V lost 6 bases and J 1 base, leaving 12 bases between the germline ends. Germline CDR1 reads MNHEY; CDR2 reads SMNVEV (reference sequence). This CDR3 is CASSPIGRTNEKLFF. The CDR3 bases are TGTGCCAGCAGCCCAATCGGGCGAACTAATGAAAAACTGTTTTTT.

This clonotype was detected many times. V gene TRBV30 combines with J gene TRBJ2-3, with D perhaps TRBD1 or TRBD2 (6 bases each). Trimming left V 0 bases short and J 5 bases short, with 18 bases between. The CDR3 runs to 16 residues. Germline CDR1 and CDR2: GTSNPN and SVGIG (reference sequence). The CDR3 spells CAWSVRYPGAGDTQYF. The DNA for the CDR3 is TGTGCCTGGAGTGTACGGTATCCGGGGGCGGGAGATACGCAGTATTTT.

The table lists this clonotype with many counts. The chain carries TRBV19 and TRBJ2-7; 7 bases align to TRBD2. The J segment lost 5 bases and the V segment lost 5 bases, leaving 9 bases of the junction unmatched. In germline, CDR1 is LNHDA, CDR2 SQIVND (reference sequence). The CDR3 sequence is 14 residues long. The CDR3, as DNA: TGTGCCAGTAGTGGACTTGCGGGAGTCCACGAGCAGTACTTC. Protein: CASSGLAGVHEQYF. The complete variable domain, with remaining parts taken from reference TRBV19 and TRBJ2-7, reads DGGITQSPKYLFRKEGQNVTLSCEQNLNHDAMYWYRQDPGQGLRLIYYSQIVNDFQKGDIAEGYSVSREKKESFPLTVTSAQKNPTAFYLCASSGLAGVHEQYFGPGTRLTVT.